The 9 T cell receptor beta chains listed next were all sequenced from one sample in a study of T-cell reconstitution after alpha-beta-depleted transplantation in children (dated by TCRdb to the mid-2010s). Receptor libraries were prepared by PCR. Instrument on record: Illumina HiSeq 2500. To normalize quantification of the TCRbeta repertoire, the TCR libraries were built with molecular barcoding that relied on unique molecular identifiers. Starting from the raw public reads, TCRdb applied fastp trimming at Q25, assembled clones with MiXCR and retained in-frame beta chains. Merged by CDR3 protein, the rows form single entries marked with the most common genes and DNA. In all, the sample holds fewer than 700,000 distinct CDR3 sequences, and approximately 13% of those were seen once. 2.2% of the sample rests with the top ten. The intended sense of this specimen's treatment or condition label: allogeneic hematopoietic cell transplantation with graft depleted of TCRalphabeta T cells and CD19 B cells.

Source: PBMCs, mostly from graft donor cells, taken 360 days after TCRalphabeta/CD19-depleted stem cell transplant. Receptor source: a male patient between 10 and 17 years old who had a stem cell transplant for acute myeloid leukemia, so the T cells may come from the graft donor.

The chain uses TRBV18 and TRBJ2-7; weak D call: TRBD2 (7 bases). This CDR3 spans 15 amino acids. V lost 3 bases to trimming and J lost 2 bases, with 14 bases between them. Per the germline V gene, CDR1 is KGHSH and CDR2 is LQKENI. In DNA form, the CDR3 reads TGTGCCAGCTCACCTTCGGCGGGGGCTACCTACGAGCAGTACTTC. Its translation: CASSPSAGATYEQYF.

In this sample, this clonotype turned up many times. The rearrangement joins TRBV29-1 to TRBJ2-5, with D maybe TRBD2 (6 bases). The CDR3 totals 15 residues. Germline CDR1 and CDR2: SQVTM and ANQGSEA. Trimming took 3 bases from V and 5 from J, leaving 19 bases between them. CDR3 bases: TGCAGCGTTGACTACGGGGGAGGTCGCCGCGAGACCCAGTACTTC. Its protein is CSVDYGGGRRETQYF.

This clonotype was found a few times. This rearrangement joins TRBV18 to TRBJ2-7; 7 positions agree with TRBD1. V was pared by 1 base and J by 0 bases, with 9 bases of the junction left unmatched. The CDR3 sequence is 17 residues long. Per the germline V gene, CDR1 is KGHSH and CDR2 is LQKENI. The CDR3 DNA follows: TGTGCCAGCTCACCACGACCCACCGGGACAGTCTCCTACGAGCAGTACTTC. This translates into CASSPRPTGTVSYEQYF.

In this sample, this clonotype turned up many times. The rearrangement joins TRBV5-1 to TRBJ2-1; perhaps D is TRBD1 or TRBD2 (6 bases each). This CDR3 is built from 17 residues. V was cut by 3 bases and J by 0 bases, with 16 bases left in between. The germline gives CDR1 SGHRS, CDR2 YFSETQ. The CDR3: CASSYLWGAHSYNEQFF. The CDR3 DNA is TGCGCCAGCAGCTATCTTTGGGGGGCTCACTCCTACAATGAGCAGTTCTTC.

The rearrangement joins TRBV5-1 to TRBJ2-1; no reliable D call. This CDR3 spans 17 amino acids. V shed 0 bases and J shed 0 bases, with 13 bases lying between them. CDR1 and CDR2 (germline): SGHRS, YFSETQ. The CDR3 DNA sequence: TGCGCCAGCAGCTTGGTGGCAGGCGCTACCTCCTACAATGAGCAGTTCTTC. Its protein is CASSLVAGATSYNEQFF.

The rearrangement links TRBV15 to TRBJ1-2, with no clear D. Trimming took off 5 bases at V and 5 bases at J, with 12 bases between the two ends. The germline V gene has CDR1 LNHNV and CDR2 YYDKDF (reference sequence). This CDR3 is built from 13 residues. CDR3 DNA: TGTGCCACCAGCCACCCCCTGAAGTATGGCTACACCTTC. Its protein product is CATSHPLKYGYTF.

This clonotype was observed a handful of times. The rearrangement joins TRBV4-1 to TRBJ2-1; 9 nucleotides align to TRBD2. This CDR3 spans 15 amino acids. From germline, CDR1 is MGHRA and CDR2 YSYEKL. Trimming took 4 bases from V and 3 from J; bases not matched to a gene: 4. As DNA, the CDR3 is TGCGCCAGCAGCCTTAGCGGGGGTTACTACAATGAGCAGTTCTTC. This encodes CASSLSGGYYNEQFF.

The sample holds many counts of this clonotype. The chain joins TRBV12-3 or TRBV12-4 to TRBJ1-6; TRBD1 is a possible D gene (6 bases). Trimming pared 3 bases from V and 7 bases from J, leaving 10 bases between. CDR3 length equals 14 residues. The CDR3 here is CASSFGGSNSPLHF. For the CDR3, the DNA is TGTGCCAGCAGTTTCGGGGGCTCGAATTCACCCCTCCACTTT.

There are a few counts of this clonotype. The gene calls are TRBV30 and TRBJ1-4, with TRBD1 identical over 8 bases. Trimming cost V 2 bases and J 7 bases; bases outside gene matches: 3. CDR3 length: 13 amino acids. Germline assignment: CDR1 GTSNPN and CDR2 SVGIG (reference sequence). Here the CDR3 DNA reads TGTGCCTGGAGTCCCGACAGGGGTGAAAAACTGTTTTTT. Translating gives CAWSPDRGEKLFF.